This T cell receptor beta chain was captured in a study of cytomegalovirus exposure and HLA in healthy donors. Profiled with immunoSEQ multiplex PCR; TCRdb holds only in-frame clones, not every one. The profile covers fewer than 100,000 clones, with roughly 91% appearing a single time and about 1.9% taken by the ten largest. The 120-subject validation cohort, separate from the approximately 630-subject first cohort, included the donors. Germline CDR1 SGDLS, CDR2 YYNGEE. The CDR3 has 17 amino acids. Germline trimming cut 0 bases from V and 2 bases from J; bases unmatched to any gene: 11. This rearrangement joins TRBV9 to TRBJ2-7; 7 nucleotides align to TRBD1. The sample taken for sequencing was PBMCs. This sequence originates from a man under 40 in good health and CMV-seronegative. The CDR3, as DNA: TGTGCCAGCAGCGTAGTGGTGAAGGGGGCGAGCCCCTACGAGCAGTACTTC. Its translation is CASSVVVKGASPYEQYF.